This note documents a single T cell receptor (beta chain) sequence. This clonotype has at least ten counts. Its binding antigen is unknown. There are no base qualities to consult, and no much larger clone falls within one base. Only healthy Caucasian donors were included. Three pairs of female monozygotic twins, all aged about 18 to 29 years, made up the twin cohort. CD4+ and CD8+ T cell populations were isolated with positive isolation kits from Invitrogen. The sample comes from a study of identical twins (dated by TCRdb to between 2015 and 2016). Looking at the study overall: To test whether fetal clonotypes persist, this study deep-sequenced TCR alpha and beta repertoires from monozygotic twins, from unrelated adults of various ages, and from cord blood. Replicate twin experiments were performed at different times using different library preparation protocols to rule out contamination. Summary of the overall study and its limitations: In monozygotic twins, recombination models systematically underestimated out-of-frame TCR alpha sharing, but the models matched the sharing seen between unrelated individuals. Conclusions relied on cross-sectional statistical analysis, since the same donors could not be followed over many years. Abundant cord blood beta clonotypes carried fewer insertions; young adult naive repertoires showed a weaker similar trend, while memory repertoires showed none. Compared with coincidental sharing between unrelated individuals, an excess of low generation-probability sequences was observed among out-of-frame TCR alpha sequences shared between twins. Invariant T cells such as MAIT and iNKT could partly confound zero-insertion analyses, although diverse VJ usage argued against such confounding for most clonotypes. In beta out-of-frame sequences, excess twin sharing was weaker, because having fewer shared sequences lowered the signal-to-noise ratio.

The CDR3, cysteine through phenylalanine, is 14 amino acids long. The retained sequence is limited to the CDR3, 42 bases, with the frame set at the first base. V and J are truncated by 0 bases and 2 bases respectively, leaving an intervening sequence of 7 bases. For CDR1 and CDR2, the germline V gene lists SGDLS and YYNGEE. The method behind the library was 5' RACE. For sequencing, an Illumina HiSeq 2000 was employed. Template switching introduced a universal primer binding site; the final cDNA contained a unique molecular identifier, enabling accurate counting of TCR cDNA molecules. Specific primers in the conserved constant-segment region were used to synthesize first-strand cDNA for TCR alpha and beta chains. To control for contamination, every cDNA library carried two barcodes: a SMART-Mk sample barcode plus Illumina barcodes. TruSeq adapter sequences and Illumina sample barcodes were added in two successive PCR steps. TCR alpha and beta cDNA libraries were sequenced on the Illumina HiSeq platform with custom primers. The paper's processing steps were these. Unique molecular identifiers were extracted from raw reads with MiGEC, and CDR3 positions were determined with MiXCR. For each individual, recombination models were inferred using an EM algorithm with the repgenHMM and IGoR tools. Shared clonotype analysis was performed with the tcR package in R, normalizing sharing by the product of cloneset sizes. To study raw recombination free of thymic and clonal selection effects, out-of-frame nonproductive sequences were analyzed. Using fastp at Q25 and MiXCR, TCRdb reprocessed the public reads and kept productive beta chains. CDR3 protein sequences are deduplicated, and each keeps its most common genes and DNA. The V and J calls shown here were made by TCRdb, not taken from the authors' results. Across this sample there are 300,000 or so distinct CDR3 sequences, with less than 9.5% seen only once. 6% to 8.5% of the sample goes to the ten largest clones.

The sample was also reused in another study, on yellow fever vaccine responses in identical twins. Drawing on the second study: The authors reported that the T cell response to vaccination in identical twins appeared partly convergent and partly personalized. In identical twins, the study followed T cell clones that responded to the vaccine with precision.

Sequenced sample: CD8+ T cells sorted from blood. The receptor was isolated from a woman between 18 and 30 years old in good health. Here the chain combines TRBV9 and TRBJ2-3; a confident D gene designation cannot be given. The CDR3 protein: CASSVGGSTDTQYF. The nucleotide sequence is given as TGTGCCAGCAGCGTAGGGGGTTCCACAGATACGCAGTATTTT.